The sequence of this T cell receptor (beta chain) was determined in a study of graft-versus-host responses after intestinal transplantation. Overall study: Every one of the recipients received anti-thymocyte globulin induction and afterwards took tacrolimus and steroids for roughly three years. Broader study findings: Peak GvH clone levels in circulation were associated with early post-transplant HvG declines. The presence of high graft-versus-host to host-versus-graft clonal ratios in allografts characterized patients with graft-donor T cell macrochimerism.

On this clone itself: The antigen is undetermined.

Germline CDR1 LGHNA, CDR2 YNFKEQ. V was shortened by 2 bases and J by 3 bases, with 14 bases between the two germline ends. There are 16 residues in the CDR3. Clones were sequenced by immunoSEQ multiplex PCR, and TCRdb holds only the in-frame ones, with some missing. This table holds roughly 120,000 clones, approximately 95% found once. The TCR comes from a human donor who received an intestinal transplant. The source was unstimulated CD8+ T cells sorted from spleen or lymph node cells, collected before intestinal transplant. The J gene is TRBJ2-1, the V gene TRBV4-2; tentative D call: TRBD2 (6 bases). The CDR3 nucleotides are TGTGCCAGCAGCCAAAGACGGGAGAGTTTCTACAATGAGCAGTTCTTC. It is translated as CASSQRRESFYNEQFF.